The count of the clone carrying this T cell receptor beta chain is one. Its antigen remains unknown. This sample was taken from a study of cytomegalovirus exposure and HLA in healthy donors. In the study overall: An early data release held tens of millions of unique TCRs from HLA-typed donors.

Study-level findings and limits: The productive fraction for most TCR beta V segments was about 87% or about 30% in an earlier analysis. The availability of immune exposure information extended only to CMV serostatus.

Germline V CDR1 and CDR2: MGHRA, YSYEKL. The germline V and J ends were trimmed by 1 base and 4 bases, with 11 bases remaining between them. The CDR3 covers 15 residues. The PCR made use of 60 Vbeta and 13 Jbeta primers. Per the study methods: Later reanalysis found roughly 80 million unique TCR beta chains, around 10 million of them shared. TCRdb's copy holds only in-frame clones and misses some; the assay was immunoSEQ multiplex PCR. V and J calls and clone size are as listed in that table; D and trimming were resolved from the DNA. The data hold approximately 190,000 clones, with around 75% observed a single time.

This TCR came from a woman between 25 and 40 years old in good health and CMV-seronegative. This chain links TRBV4-1 with TRBJ1-5; D is possibly TRBD1 (5 bases). Source material: PBMCs. The CDR3 sequence: CASSQVGVLNQPQHF. CDR3 coding DNA: TGCGCCAGCAGCCAAGTAGGGGTGTTAAATCAGCCCCAGCATTTT.